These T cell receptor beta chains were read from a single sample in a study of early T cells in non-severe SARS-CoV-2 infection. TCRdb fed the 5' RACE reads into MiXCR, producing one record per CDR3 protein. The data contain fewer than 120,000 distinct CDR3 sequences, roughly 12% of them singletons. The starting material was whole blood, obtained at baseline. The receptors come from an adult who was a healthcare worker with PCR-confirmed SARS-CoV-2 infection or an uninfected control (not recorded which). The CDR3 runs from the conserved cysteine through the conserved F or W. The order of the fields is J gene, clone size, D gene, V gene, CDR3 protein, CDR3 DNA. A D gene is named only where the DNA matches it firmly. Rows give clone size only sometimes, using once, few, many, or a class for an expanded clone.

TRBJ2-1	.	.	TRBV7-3	CASSPSRQSGEQFF	TGTGCCAGCAGCCCAAGTAGACAGTCTGGTGAGCAGTTCTTC
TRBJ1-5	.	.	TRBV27	CASSLGARGNQPQHF	TGTGCCAGCAGTTTAGGGGCTAGAGGCAATCAGCCCCAGCATTTT
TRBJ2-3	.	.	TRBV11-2	CASSFLGEGTDTQYF	TGTGCCAGCAGCTTCCTGGGAGAGGGTACAGATACGCAGTATTTT
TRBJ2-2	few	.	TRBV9	CASSVSRTGELFF	TGTGCCAGCAGCGTTTCCCGTACCGGGGAGCTGTTTTTT
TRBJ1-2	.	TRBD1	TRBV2	CASSEGQGQYYGYTF	TGTGCCAGCAGTGAAGGACAGGGGCAGTACTATGGCTACACCTTC
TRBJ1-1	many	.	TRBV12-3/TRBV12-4	CASRFRVEAFF	TGTGCCAGCAGATTTAGGGTTGAAGCTTTCTTT
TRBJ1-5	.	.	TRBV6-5	CASSYSRGGNQPQHF	TGTGCCAGCAGTTACTCGCGAGGGGGCAATCAGCCCCAGCATTTT
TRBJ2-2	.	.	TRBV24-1	CATSDSRLVGTGELFF	TGTGCCACCAGTGATTCTCGGCTCGTGGGGACCGGGGAGCTGTTTTTT
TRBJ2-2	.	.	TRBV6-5	CASSYLGSGELFF	TGTGCCAGCAGTTACTTAGGATCCGGGGAGCTGTTTTTT
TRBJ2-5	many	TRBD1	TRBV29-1	CSVAGTDQETQYF	TGCAGCGTCGCCGGGACAGACCAAGAGACCCAGTACTTC
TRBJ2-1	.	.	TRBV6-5	CASTGRRYNEQFF	TGTGCCAGCACGGGACGGAGATACAATGAGCAGTTCTTC
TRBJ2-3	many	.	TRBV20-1	CSANKPRGPTDTQYF	TGCAGTGCCAACAAACCCCGAGGACCGACAGATACGCAGTATTTT
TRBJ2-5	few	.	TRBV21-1	CASSSCYATVQETQYF	TGTGCCAGCAGCAGCTGTTATGCGACGGTCCAAGAGACCCAGTACTTC
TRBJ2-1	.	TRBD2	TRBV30	CAWTGLAGYNEQFF	TGTGCCTGGACGGGACTAGCGGGCTACAATGAGCAGTTCTTC
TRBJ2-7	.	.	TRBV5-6	CASSLTGSHEQYF	TGTGCCAGCAGCTTAACAGGGTCCCACGAGCAGTACTTC
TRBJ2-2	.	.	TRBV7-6	CASSLGSGNTGELFF	TGTGCCAGCAGCTTAGGTTCAGGGAACACCGGGGAGCTGTTTTTT
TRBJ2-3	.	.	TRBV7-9	CASSRGDSKADTQYF	TGTGCCAGCAGCCGGGGGGACAGTAAAGCAGATACGCAGTATTTT
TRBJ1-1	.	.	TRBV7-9	CASSFTEAFF	TGTGCCAGCAGCTTCACTGAAGCTTTCTTT
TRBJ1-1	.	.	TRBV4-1	CASSQERPGENTEAFF	TGCGCCAGCAGCCAAGAACGTCCAGGGGAGAACACTGAAGCTTTCTTT
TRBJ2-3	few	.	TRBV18	CASSPGSGAVSQYF	TGTGCCAGCTCACCTGGGAGTGGGGCCGTGTCACAGTATTTT
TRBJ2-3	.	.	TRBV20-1	CSAKEGAIGTDTQYF	TGCAGTGCGAAGGAGGGGGCGATCGGCACAGATACGCAGTATTTT
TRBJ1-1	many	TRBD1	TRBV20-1	CSAKPTLHRGTEAFF	TGCAGTGCCAAGCCCACCCTACACAGGGGCACTGAAGCTTTCTTT
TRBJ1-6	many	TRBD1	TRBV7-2	CASSADRVNNSPLHF	TGTGCCAGCAGCGCTGACAGGGTGAATAATTCACCCCTCCACTTT
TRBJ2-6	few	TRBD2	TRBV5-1	CASSPRDGGSSGANVLTF	TGCGCCAGCAGCCCCCGGGACGGCGGGAGCTCTGGGGCCAACGTCCTGACTTTC
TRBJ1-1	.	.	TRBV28	CASRIQGLSEAFF	TGTGCCAGCAGGATACAGGGATTGTCTGAAGCTTTCTTT
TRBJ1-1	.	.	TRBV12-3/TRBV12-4	CASRPWRDGGTEAFF	TGTGCCAGCAGACCCTGGAGAGATGGCGGCACTGAAGCTTTCTTT
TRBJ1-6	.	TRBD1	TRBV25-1	CASSEYRDRADLHF	TGTGCCAGCAGTGAATATCGGGACAGGGCCGACCTCCACTTT
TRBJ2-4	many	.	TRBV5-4	CASSSAKNIQYF	TGTGCCAGCAGCTCAGCCAAAAACATTCAGTACTTC
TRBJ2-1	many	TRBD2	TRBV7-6	CASSPLAGGPSEQFF	TGTGCCAGCAGCCCACTAGCGGGGGGGCCCAGTGAGCAGTTCTTC
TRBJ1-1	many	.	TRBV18	CASSPRPEAEAFF	TGTGCCAGCTCACCACGACCTGAAGCTGAAGCTTTCTTT
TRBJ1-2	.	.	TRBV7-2	CASSFYRSYTF	TGTGCCAGCAGCTTTTACCGATCCTACACCTTC
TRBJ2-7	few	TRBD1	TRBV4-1	CASSQDQGTGYYEQYF	TGCGCCAGCAGCCAAGATCAAGGGACAGGATACTACGAGCAGTACTTC
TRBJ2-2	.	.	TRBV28	CASRSRQKLFF	TGTGCCAGCAGGAGCCGACAGAAGCTGTTTTTT
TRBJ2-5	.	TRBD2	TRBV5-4	CASSLTPGTSVGSKTQYF	TGTGCCAGCAGCTTGACTCCCGGGACTAGCGTAGGCAGCAAGACCCAGTACTTC
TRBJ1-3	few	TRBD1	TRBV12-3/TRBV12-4	CASTPGTGVANTIYF	TGTGCCAGCACCCCCGGGACAGGGGTTGCAAACACCATATATTTT
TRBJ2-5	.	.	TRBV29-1	CSGRLLWETQYF	TGCAGCGGTAGACTACTTTGGGAGACCCAGTACTTC
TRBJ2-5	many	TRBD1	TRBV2	CASSRTGVVQETQYF	TGTGCCAGCAGTCGGACAGGGGTGGTCCAAGAGACCCAGTACTTC
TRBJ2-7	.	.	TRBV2	CASSEFGTYEQYF	TGTGCCAGCAGTGAATTCGGCACCTACGAGCAGTACTTC
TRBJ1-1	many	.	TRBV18	CASSPPGGMNTEAFF	TGTGCCAGCTCACCTCCCGGAGGCATGAACACTGAAGCTTTCTTT